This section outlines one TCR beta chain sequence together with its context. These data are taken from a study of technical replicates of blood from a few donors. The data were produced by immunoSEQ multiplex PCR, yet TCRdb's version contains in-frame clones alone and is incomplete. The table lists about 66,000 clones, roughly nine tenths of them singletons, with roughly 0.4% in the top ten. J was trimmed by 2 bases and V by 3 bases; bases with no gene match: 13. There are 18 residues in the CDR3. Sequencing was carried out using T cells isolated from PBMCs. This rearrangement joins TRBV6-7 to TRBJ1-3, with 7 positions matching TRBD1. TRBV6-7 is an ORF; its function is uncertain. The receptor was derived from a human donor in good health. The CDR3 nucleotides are TGTGCCAGCAGTTATAGGTCAACAGGGGAAGTTCCTGGAAACACCATATATTTT. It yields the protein CASSYRSTGEVPGNTIYF.